The rows below give T cell receptor beta chains drawn from one sample of a study of blood T cell repertoires in COVID-19. Clones were read by immunoSEQ multiplex PCR, and TCRdb kept only the in-frame ones, dropping some. The sample holds about 23,000 clones; approximately 75% are singletons and the top ten take around 7%. The source material was peripheral blood. The receptor set was obtained from a man aged 45-65 years with COVID-19, enrolled during active disease. CDR3s leave out the opening cysteine and the closing phenylalanine or tryptophan. Size values are once, few and many counts, or a class for expanded clones, and some rows have none.

v_call: TRBV7-3
clone_size: -
j_call: TRBJ1-3
cdr3_aa: ASSSGTGGSGNTIY

v_call: TRBV5-1
clone_size: -
j_call: TRBJ2-7
cdr3_aa: ASRQGLYEQY

v_call: TRBV19
clone_size: -
j_call: TRBJ2-5
cdr3_aa: ASSILRGGNQETQY

v_call: TRBV15
clone_size: -
j_call: TRBJ1-1
cdr3_aa: ATSREKGANTEAF

v_call: TRBV19
clone_size: -
j_call: TRBJ1-4
cdr3_aa: ASSIEGRGPKLF

v_call: TRBV18
clone_size: -
j_call: TRBJ2-3
cdr3_aa: ASSPLGVTDTQY

v_call: TRBV4-2
clone_size: -
j_call: TRBJ2-7
cdr3_aa: ASSQLAGISYEQY

v_call: TRBV30
clone_size: -
j_call: TRBJ2-6
cdr3_aa: AWKWGQANVLT

v_call: TRBV6-6
clone_size: -
j_call: TRBJ2-3
cdr3_aa: ASRPGQGATDTQY

v_call: TRBV4-2
clone_size: -
j_call: TRBJ1-2
cdr3_aa: ASSQVGQGAVGYT

v_call: TRBV5-1
clone_size: -
j_call: TRBJ1-3
cdr3_aa: ASSLFGSGNTIY

v_call: TRBV6-2/TRBV6-3
clone_size: few
j_call: TRBJ1-5
cdr3_aa: ASSRDLPGGNQPQH

v_call: TRBV24-1
clone_size: -
j_call: TRBJ1-2
cdr3_aa: ATSAPGQPNYGYT

v_call: TRBV15
clone_size: -
j_call: TRBJ1-1
cdr3_aa: ASGTGPNTEAF

v_call: TRBV7-2
clone_size: -
j_call: TRBJ1-2
cdr3_aa: ASSLGGTGSNYGYT

v_call: TRBV21-1
clone_size: -
j_call: TRBJ1-2
cdr3_aa: ASSNGWRANYGYT

v_call: TRBV5-1
clone_size: -
j_call: TRBJ2-1
cdr3_aa: ASSPRLGNYNEQF

v_call: TRBV7-8
clone_size: -
j_call: TRBJ1-1
cdr3_aa: ASSFLRGSGGTEAF

v_call: TRBV7-9
clone_size: once
j_call: TRBJ1-2
cdr3_aa: ASSPEGGGYGYT

v_call: TRBV5-3
clone_size: few
j_call: TRBJ1-4
cdr3_aa: ARSPPGQSEKLF

v_call: TRBV12-3/TRBV12-4
clone_size: medium-sized
j_call: TRBJ1-2
cdr3_aa: ASSSGSFGYT

v_call: TRBV12-3/TRBV12-4
clone_size: -
j_call: TRBJ1-2
cdr3_aa: ASGDSRYGYT

v_call: TRBV9
clone_size: -
j_call: TRBJ1-3
cdr3_aa: ASSLTGRPRGQSGNTIY

v_call: TRBV5-5
clone_size: few
j_call: TRBJ2-7
cdr3_aa: ASKVGLDYEQY

v_call: TRBV11-2
clone_size: once
j_call: TRBJ2-7
cdr3_aa: ASSPGRTGSYEQY

v_call: TRBV5-6
clone_size: -
j_call: TRBJ1-1
cdr3_aa: ASSPAGLNTEAF

v_call: TRBV6-5
clone_size: -
j_call: TRBJ1-1
cdr3_aa: ASRTIGTANTEAF

v_call: TRBV4-2
clone_size: once
j_call: TRBJ2-1
cdr3_aa: ASSQDQGQGSNEQF

v_call: TRBV6-5
clone_size: -
j_call: TRBJ1-5
cdr3_aa: ASSYSRATSNQPQH

v_call: TRBV5-4
clone_size: -
j_call: TRBJ1-2
cdr3_aa: ASSLVATNYGYT

v_call: TRBV5-5
clone_size: -
j_call: TRBJ1-2
cdr3_aa: ASSLDPGGTYGYT

v_call: TRBV5-1
clone_size: -
j_call: TRBJ1-1
cdr3_aa: ASSEGPRVNTEAF

v_call: TRBV3-1/TRBV3-2
clone_size: -
j_call: TRBJ1-1
cdr3_aa: ASSQSGTEAF

v_call: TRBV3-1/TRBV3-2
clone_size: -
j_call: TRBJ2-2
cdr3_aa: ASSSGTSGYTGELF

v_call: TRBV6-6
clone_size: -
j_call: TRBJ1-3
cdr3_aa: ASSLSGLYDGNTIY

v_call: TRBV5-1
clone_size: -
j_call: TRBJ2-7
cdr3_aa: ASSSLGDSYEQY

v_call: TRBV19
clone_size: -
j_call: TRBJ2-7
cdr3_aa: ASSILAGGYEQY

v_call: TRBV5-6
clone_size: -
j_call: TRBJ2-3
cdr3_aa: ASSLARGGTDTQY

v_call: TRBV7-8
clone_size: -
j_call: TRBJ2-5
cdr3_aa: ASSPQRGGRETQY

v_call: TRBV6-5
clone_size: -
j_call: TRBJ2-1
cdr3_aa: ASRIEPYNEQF

v_call: TRBV9
clone_size: -
j_call: TRBJ1-1
cdr3_aa: ASSGQGAEAF

v_call: TRBV2
clone_size: -
j_call: TRBJ2-2
cdr3_aa: ASRPDSHTGELF

v_call: TRBV10-3
clone_size: -
j_call: TRBJ2-1
cdr3_aa: AISEPSAYNEQF

v_call: TRBV5-1
clone_size: -
j_call: TRBJ1-4
cdr3_aa: ASKPGQGARGEKLF

v_call: TRBV13
clone_size: few
j_call: TRBJ1-2
cdr3_aa: ASSLDSGIYGYT

v_call: TRBV27
clone_size: -
j_call: TRBJ1-1
cdr3_aa: ASRPDRGNTEAF

v_call: TRBV27
clone_size: few
j_call: TRBJ1-1
cdr3_aa: ASSFDRGPGNTEAF

v_call: TRBV11-2
clone_size: few
j_call: TRBJ1-3
cdr3_aa: ASSYGGVTYSGNTIY

v_call: TRBV7-9
clone_size: -
j_call: TRBJ1-2
cdr3_aa: ASSAAGSPYGYT

v_call: TRBV2
clone_size: -
j_call: TRBJ2-2
cdr3_aa: ASSKEGSSLGELF

v_call: TRBV19
clone_size: -
j_call: TRBJ1-1
cdr3_aa: ASKIRRGNTEAF

v_call: TRBV11-2
clone_size: -
j_call: TRBJ2-7
cdr3_aa: ASSSRLVARYEQY

v_call: TRBV11-1
clone_size: few
j_call: TRBJ2-5
cdr3_aa: ASSLSGNQETQY

v_call: TRBV10-2
clone_size: -
j_call: TRBJ1-1
cdr3_aa: ASSEYRDEAF

v_call: TRBV19
clone_size: -
j_call: TRBJ1-5
cdr3_aa: ATGGRQSNQPQH

v_call: TRBV2
clone_size: -
j_call: TRBJ2-3
cdr3_aa: ASSPGIGGGDTQY

v_call: TRBV5-1
clone_size: -
j_call: TRBJ1-5
cdr3_aa: ASSLRGGENQPQH

v_call: TRBV18
clone_size: -
j_call: TRBJ2-1
cdr3_aa: ASSAANEQF

v_call: TRBV18
clone_size: -
j_call: TRBJ1-4
cdr3_aa: ASSPTAGREKLF